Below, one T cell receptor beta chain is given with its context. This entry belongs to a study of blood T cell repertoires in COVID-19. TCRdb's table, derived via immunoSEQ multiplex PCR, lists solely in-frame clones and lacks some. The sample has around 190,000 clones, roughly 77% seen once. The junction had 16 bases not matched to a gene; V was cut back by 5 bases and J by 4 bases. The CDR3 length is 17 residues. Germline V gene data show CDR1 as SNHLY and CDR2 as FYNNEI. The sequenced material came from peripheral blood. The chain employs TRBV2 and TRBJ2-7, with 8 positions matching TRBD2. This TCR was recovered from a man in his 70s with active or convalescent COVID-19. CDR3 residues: CASSLLFQPGLVYEQYF. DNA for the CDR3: TGTGCCAGCAGTCTACTATTCCAACCGGGACTAGTATACGAGCAGTACTTC. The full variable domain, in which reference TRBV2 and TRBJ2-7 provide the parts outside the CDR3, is EPEVTQTPSHQVTQMGQEVILRCVPISNHLYFYWYRQILGQKVEFLVSFYNNEISEKSEIFDDQFSVERPDGSNFTLKIRSTKLEDSAMYFCASSLLFQPGLVYEQYFGPGTRLTVT.